These T cell receptor beta chains were read from a single sample in a study of vaccination and CD4 T cells after COVID-19. In TCRdb, the PCR reads were re-called with MiXCR into one record per CDR3 protein. This table holds 8,500 to 14,000 distinct CDR3 sequences, 45% to 70% found once. For these receptors, no antigen is known. The source material was CD4+ T cells from blood, cultured in vitro. The receptors shown here come from a human donor who had recovered from COVID-19. Both conserved end residues are part of each CDR3. The order of the fields is V gene, clone size, J gene, D gene, CDR3 DNA, CDR3 protein. A D gene is named only where the DNA matches it firmly. Some rows have no size entry. The others give once, few or many, or a class for an expanded clone.

TRBV19	NA	TRBJ1-1	NA	TGTGCCAGTACCCCACCCTCTCGGGGCACCACTGAAGCTTTCTTT	CASTPPSRGTTEAFF
TRBV20-1	few	TRBJ2-5	NA	TGCAGTGCTAAAAGCTCACTAGAGCAAGAGACCCAGTACTTC	CSAKSSLEQETQYF
TRBV7-2	NA	TRBJ1-1	NA	TGTGCCAGCAGCTCAACAGGGTTGGCGAACACTGAAGCTTTCTTT	CASSSTGLANTEAFF
TRBV11-2	few	TRBJ1-1	NA	TGTGCCAGCAGGGATTCAGGTGGCACTGAAGCTTTCTTT	CASRDSGGTEAFF
TRBV9	NA	TRBJ2-2	TRBD1	TGTGCCAGCAGCCCGCGGACAGGGAACACCGGGGAGCTGTTTTTT	CASSPRTGNTGELFF
TRBV29-1	NA	TRBJ1-5	NA	TGCAGCGTTGAAGATGGGGTAGGTCAGCCCCAGCATTTT	CSVEDGVGQPQHF
TRBV14	few	TRBJ2-7	NA	TGTGCCAGCAGCCGATACCGGGACAACTCCTACGAGCAGTACTTC	CASSRYRDNSYEQYF
TRBV5-5	few	TRBJ1-2	TRBD1	TGTGCCAGCAGCTCCGCCACCGGGACAGGTAGCGGCTACACCTTC	CASSSATGTGSGYTF
TRBV6-2/TRBV6-3	NA	TRBJ2-7	NA	TGTGCCAGCACTCCCGGATGGGGGGCGAGTACCGAGCAGTACTTC	CASTPGWGASTEQYF
TRBV15	NA	TRBJ2-5	NA	TGTGCCACCAGCAGAGACGCTGGTAAGGAAGAGACCCAGTACTTC	CATSRDAGKEETQYF
TRBV19	NA	TRBJ2-5	NA	TGTGCCAGTAGTATTCGCTGGATAACACAAGAGACCCAGTACTTC	CASSIRWITQETQYF
TRBV10-3	NA	TRBJ2-5	NA	TGTGCCATCAGTGAGGCGGTAGAGACCCAGTACTTC	CAISEAVETQYF
TRBV30	NA	TRBJ2-3	NA	TGTGCCTGGAGTGGGGGAGATACGCAGTATTTT	CAWSGGDTQYF
TRBV7-9	NA	TRBJ2-2	TRBD2	TGTGCCAACAGCCCGACTAGCGGGAGTGCCACCGGGGAGCTGTTTTTT	CANSPTSGSATGELFF
TRBV6-1	NA	TRBJ1-4	TRBD1	TGTGCCAGCAGTCCCGACAGGGGAACTAATGAAAAACTGTTTTTT	CASSPDRGTNEKLFF
TRBV6-1	NA	TRBJ1-3	NA	TGTGCCAGCAGCCAGGGCTCTGGAAACACCATATATTTT	CASSQGSGNTIYF